This is a list of T cell receptor beta chains from one sample in a study of T cells in Graves' hyperthyroidism and ophthalmopathy. Using its own MiXCR run on the multiplex PCR reads, TCRdb lists one record per CDR3 protein. Of approximately 400,000 distinct CDR3 sequences in the sample, under 20% are singletons; the top ten hold 3.5% to 4%. Sequencing was carried out using blood. The receptors stem from a young woman with Graves' hyperthyroidism. Both conserved end residues are part of each CDR3. A D gene is named only where the DNA matches it firmly. Expanded clones are given a class, and other clones once, few, many or no size at all.

once	TRBV6-5	15	-	TRBJ2-5	TGTGCCAGCAGTTTCCTCGCGCGGGGGCGGGAGACCCAGTACTTC	CASSFLARGRETQYF
many	TRBV2	14	TRBD1	TRBJ2-7	TGTGCCAGTTGGGACAGTAACAGTTCCTACGAGCAGTACTTC	CASWDSNSSYEQYF
many	TRBV11-3	15	-	TRBJ1-1	TGTGCCAGCAGCTTAGGTGGGATGGGGAACACTGAAGCTTTCTTT	CASSLGGMGNTEAFF
few	TRBV4-1	14	TRBD1	TRBJ1-2	TGCGCCAGCAGCCAACCGGGACAGGGGAAGGGCTACACCTTC	CASSQPGQGKGYTF
many	TRBV20-1	14	-	TRBJ2-5	TGCAGTGCTAGAGATTTCCGTGGAGAAGAGACCCAGTACTTC	CSARDFRGEETQYF
many	TRBV28	13	-	TRBJ2-7	TGTGCCAGCACAAGGGTAGGTCCCTACGAGCAGTACTTC	CASTRVGPYEQYF
-	TRBV19	14	-	TRBJ1-2	TGTGCCAGTAGAAAGCGCGGGGCGTATATCGACTACACCTTC	CASRKRGAYIDYTF
many	TRBV12-5	14	-	TRBJ2-7	TGTGCTAGTGGTGTGCCCGGGTGTAACTACGAGCAGTACTTC	CASGVPGCNYEQYF
once	TRBV12-3/TRBV12-4	15	TRBD1	TRBJ1-2	TGTGCCAGCAGTCCAACAGGGGGCGCGGGCTATGGCTACACCTTC	CASSPTGGAGYGYTF
many	TRBV4-2	17	TRBD1	TRBJ1-1	TGTGCCAGCAGCCAAGGGGTGACAGGGGGGGAGAACACTGAAGCTTTCTTT	CASSQGVTGGENTEAFF
many	TRBV7-9	14	-	TRBJ2-7	TGTGCCAGCAGCTTATCGGGCCTCTCCTACGAGCAGTACTTC	CASSLSGLSYEQYF
many	TRBV12-3/TRBV12-4	18	-	TRBJ2-2	TGTGCCAGCAGCTCAATCCGGGGGACCCCCGAAAACACCGGGGAGCTGTTTTTT	CASSSIRGTPENTGELFF
many	TRBV6-2/TRBV6-3	14	TRBD1	TRBJ1-1	TGTGCCAGCAAGAAGACAGGGCCTAACACTGAAGCTTTCTTT	CASKKTGPNTEAFF
-	TRBV24-1	16	-	TRBJ2-5	TGTGCCACCAGTGATTTGAATTGGGCAGGGGTGGAGACCCAGTACTTC	CATSDLNWAGVETQYF
-	TRBV6-1	15	TRBD1	TRBJ1-3	TGTGCCAGCAGTACCCAGACAGGGGGCCGAGGTACCATATATTTT	CASSTQTGGRGTIYF
-	TRBV6-1	13	-	TRBJ2-7	TGTGCCAGCAGGGGACCTGCTGCCTACGAGCAGTACTTC	CASRGPAAYEQYF
many	TRBV5-1	16	-	TRBJ2-5	TGCGCCAGCAGCTTGGAGGCGGGGGCAACAATTGGGACCCAGTACTTC	CASSLEAGATIGTQYF
many	TRBV12-3/TRBV12-4	15	-	TRBJ2-2	TGTGCCAGCAGTTTAACGGACAGAGGCACCGGGGAGCTGTTTTTT	CASSLTDRGTGELFF
many	TRBV2	16	-	TRBJ1-2	TGTGCCAGCAGGAACGAGGGACTGCGCAGCGGCTATGGCTACACCTTC	CASRNEGLRSGYGYTF
many	TRBV30	15	-	TRBJ1-2	TGTGCCTGGAGTGAGGGGACCGAGACTAACTATGGCTACACCTTC	CAWSEGTETNYGYTF
many	TRBV13	13	-	TRBJ1-3	TGTGCCAGCAGCTTGCAGATTGGAAACACCATATATTTT	CASSLQIGNTIYF
many	TRBV27	16	TRBD1	TRBJ2-2	TGTGCCAGCAGCCACCGCGGGACAGGCTGGGCCGGGGAGCTGTTTTTT	CASSHRGTGWAGELFF
-	TRBV11-3	14	-	TRBJ1-2	TGTGTCAGCAGCTTACAGGGATCCGTCTATGGCTACACCTTC	CVSSLQGSVYGYTF
many	TRBV11-1	13	-	TRBJ1-1	TGTGCCAGCAGAAAGGACAGGAACACTGAAGCTTTCTTT	CASRKDRNTEAFF
many	TRBV2	14	-	TRBJ2-5	TGTGCCAGCAGCGCGGGGCAGAACCAAGAGACCCAGTACTTC	CASSAGQNQETQYF
-	TRBV27	12	-	TRBJ2-1	TGTGCCAGCAGTTCGGGACCACGGGAGCAGTTCTTC	CASSSGPREQFF
-	TRBV5-4	20	TRBD2	TRBJ2-2	TGTGCCAGCAGCTTGACTCGCTTGATTAGCGGGGGGCCGGGTGCCGGGGAGCTGTTTTTT	CASSLTRLISGGPGAGELFF